The 27 T cell receptor beta chains presented below share a single source sample, sequenced in a study of ipilimumab plus nivolumab after autologous stem cell transplantation. Here immunoSEQ multiplex PCR was the method, and the copy in TCRdb shows in-frame clones only, minus some. This sample has some 87,000 clones, with 83% found just once. Sample: PBMCs, taken in a trial of ipilimumab plus nivolumab as post-transplant consolidation. The receptors come from a male donor with diffuse large B-cell lymphoma.

The chain employs TRBV5-6 and TRBJ2-3, with 9 bases that match TRBD2. The CDR3 spans 16 residues. In germline, CDR1 is SGHDT, CDR2 YYEEEE. V shed 0 bases, J shed 5 bases, and the junction held 7 bases outside the gene matches. The CDR3, as DNA: TGTGCCAGCAGCTTGGCGCCTAGCGGGGTTTTAGATACGCAGTATTTT. This codes for CASSLAPSGVLDTQYF. The variable domain in full, with the rest retrieved from reference TRBV5-6 and TRBJ2-3, is DAGVTQSPTHLIKTRGQQVTLRCSPKSGHDTVSWYQQALGQGPQFIFQYYEEEERQRGNFPDRFSGHQFPNYSSELNVNALLLGDSALYLCASSLAPSGVLDTQYFGPGTRLTVL.

The genes are TRBV5-4 and TRBJ2-3; D unclear. The CDR3 loop spans 14 amino acids. The germline V gene has CDR1 SGHNT and CDR2 YYREEE (reference sequence). V was trimmed by 4 bases and J by 3 bases, leaving 12 bases between them. This chain's CDR3 is CASSGITGTDTQYF. Here the CDR3 DNA reads TGTGCCAGCAGCGGCATAACTGGAACAGATACGCAGTATTTT.

This chain uses TRBV4-2 with TRBJ2-5; 8 bases are shared with TRBD2. The closer fit of TRBJ2-7 to the DNA end suggests the J call may be wrong. Germline-derived CDR1 and CDR2 are LGHNA and YNFKEQ. The CDR3 runs to 14 residues. CDR3 bases: TGTGCCAGCAGCCAAGACGGGGGGGGCTACGAGCAGTACTTC. Protein sequence: CASSQDGGGYEQYF.

The chain links TRBV4-3 to TRBJ2-4, with D tentatively TRBD1 or TRBD2 (6 bases each). Germline loops: CDR1 LGHNA, CDR2 YSLEER. V lost 0 bases to trimming and J lost 6 bases, with 12 bases between them. This CDR3 is built from 15 residues. The CDR3: CASSQDGRGGNIQYF. CDR3 nucleotide sequence: TGCGCCAGCAGCCAAGATGGCAGGGGAGGAAACATTCAGTACTTC.

The count of this clone is one. V and J are TRBV6-1 and TRBJ1-3, with 10 bases matching TRBD1. V shed 7 bases and J 1 base; nucleotides not matched to a gene: 4. Germline V gene lookup returns CDR1 MNHNS and CDR2 SASEGT. The CDR3 has 15 residues. The CDR3 loop is CASMSGQGSGNTIYF. The CDR3 DNA is TGTGCCAGCATGTCGGGACAGGGGTCTGGAAACACCATATATTTT.

The chain employs TRBV6-5 and TRBJ1-1; possibly TRBD1 for D (5 bases). Germline-derived CDR1 and CDR2 are MNHEY and SVGAGI. V lost 0 bases to trimming and J lost 1 base, with 12 bases between them. This CDR3 is built from 16 residues. CDR3 sequence: CASSYSKGKKNTEAFF. CDR3 in DNA: TGTGCCAGCAGTTACTCTAAGGGGAAAAAGAACACTGAAGCTTTCTTT.

The CDR3 reads CASSYEAWGQTQYF. The CDR3 region has the DNA TGTGCCAGCAGTTACGAGGCTTGGGGCCAGACCCAGTACTTC. The rearrangement links TRBV6-6 to TRBJ2-5; possible D gene TRBD1, 5 bases. The V gene lost 2 bases and the J gene lost 6 bases, with 13 bases spanning the gap. Germline V gives CDR1 MNHNY, CDR2 SVGAGI (reference sequence). This CDR3 is 14 amino acids long.

The V gene is TRBV6-5, the J gene TRBJ1-1, with D possibly being TRBD1 (6 bases). The CDR3 covers 14 residues. CDR1 and CDR2 from the germline V gene are MNHEY and SVGAGI. Trimming removed 0 bases at V and 3 bases at J, with 8 bases between. The CDR3 coding sequence is TGTGCCAGCAGTTACTCCTACAGGGACACTGAAGCTTTCTTT. The encoded protein is CASSYSYRDTEAFF.

V usage is TRBV2 and J usage is TRBJ2-7; 7 bases match TRBD2. V gave up 4 bases and J gave up 3 bases; unmatched junction bases: 9. This CDR3 is 15 amino acids long. The V gene's germline CDR1 is SNHLY and CDR2 FYNNEI. CDR3: CASSVALRGGYEQYF. Written as DNA, the CDR3 is TGTGCCAGCAGTGTGGCACTACGCGGGGGCTACGAGCAGTACTTC.

The CDR3 here is CASSSRSTGGYEQYF. CDR3 bases: TGTGCCAGCAGCTCAAGATCTACGGGGGGCTACGAGCAGTACTTC. The genes are TRBV14 and TRBJ2-7; 7 bases align to TRBD2. The CDR3 totals 15 residues. Germline assignment: CDR1 SGHDN and CDR2 FVKESK. Germline trimming cut 5 bases from V and 3 bases from J; bases unmatched to any gene: 10.

This clone was seen more than once but under ten times. V gene TRBV19 combines with J gene TRBJ1-1; TRBD1 might be the D (5 bases). V was shortened by 3 bases and J by 4 bases, with 12 bases between the two germline ends. Germline V lookup: CDR1 LNHDA, CDR2 SQIVND (reference sequence). This CDR3 is built from 14 residues. The DNA for the CDR3 is TGTGCCAGTAGTATGTCAGGGTGGGGCACTGAAGCTTTCTTT. Translating gives CASSMSGWGTEAFF.

This sequence joins TRBV27 and TRBJ2-1, with no clear D. This CDR3 contains 17 residues. CDR1 and CDR2 from the germline V gene are MNHEY and SMNVEV (reference sequence). Trimming removed 0 bases at V and 2 bases at J, with 14 bases between. CDR3 in DNA: TGTGCCAGCAGTTTATCGTATCGCCGGACGGCCTACAATGAGCAGTTCTTC. Protein: CASSLSYRRTAYNEQFF.

V gene TRBV5-4 combines with J gene TRBJ1-5; D is undetermined. This CDR3 region has 15 residues. Germline loops: CDR1 SGHNT, CDR2 YYREEE (reference sequence). Trimming pared 3 bases from V and 0 bases from J, leaving 10 bases between. The CDR3 DNA reads TGTGCCAGCAGCTCCCGGGGATATAGCAATCAGCCCCAGCATTTT. Translation gives CASSSRGYSNQPQHF.

The V and J genes are TRBV11-2 and TRBJ1-3; no firm D call. CDR1 and CDR2 (germline): SGHAT, FQNNGV. Trimming pared 1 base from V and 4 bases from J, leaving 14 bases between. The length of the CDR3 is 16 residues. The DNA for the CDR3 is TGTGCCAGCAGCTTAGGGGCCGCGGGTTCGGGAAACACCATATATTTT. This translates into CASSLGAAGSGNTIYF.

V usage is TRBV11-2 and J usage is TRBJ2-1; D is perhaps TRBD1 or TRBD2 (5 bases each). Per germline, CDR1 SGHAT and CDR2 FQNNGV. The CDR3 covers 17 residues. Deletions cut 6 bases from V and 9 bases from J, with 27 bases between. The CDR3 nucleotides read TGTGCCAGCAGTCCACCTGCCTGGGGGAGCGGCCAAGGTGAGCAGTTCTTC. It encodes CASSPPAWGSGQGEQFF.

This clone was detected a few times. The rearrangement uses TRBV4-1 and TRBJ1-1; D may be TRBD1 (6 bases). The CDR3 runs 15 residues. Trimming removed 1 base from V and 4 bases from J, with 13 bases in between. Germline V gene data show CDR1 as MGHRA and CDR2 as YSYEKL. CDR3 DNA sequence: TGCGCCAGCAGCCAAGTGGACAGAGATTCCACTGAAGCTTTCTTT. It translates to CASSQVDRDSTEAFF.

This chain links TRBV5-6 with TRBJ1-2; D is perhaps TRBD1 (5 bases). V was cut by 5 bases and J by 0 bases, with 14 bases left in between. The germline V gene encodes CDR1 SGHDT and CDR2 YYEEEE. The CDR3 has 15 amino acids. This CDR3 reads CASSGPGRTNYGYTF. The DNA for the CDR3 is TGTGCCAGCAGTGGCCCGGGACGCACTAACTATGGCTACACCTTC.

DNA for the CDR3: TGTGCCAGCAGTCTTAACGTGGCGAATGAGCAGTTCTTC. It specifies CASSLNVANEQFF. The V and J genes are TRBV7-2 and TRBJ2-1, with D unresolved. V dropped 6 bases and J dropped 7 bases, with 13 bases sitting between them. The CDR3 sequence is 13 residues long. The germline V gene encodes CDR1 SGHTA and CDR2 FQGNSA.

This chain links TRBV18 with TRBJ2-7, with 7 bases that match TRBD1. Germline CDR1 reads KGHSH; CDR2 reads LQKENI. Unmatched junction bases numbered 7, after V lost 4 bases and J lost 7 bases. This CDR3 spans 13 amino acids. The CDR3 DNA sequence: TGTGCCAGCTCACGGGGACAGCCCGAGGAGCAGTACTTC. Translation: CASSRGQPEEQYF.

The chain combines TRBV2 with TRBJ2-1; maybe TRBD1 (6 bases). Germline CDR1 reads SNHLY; CDR2 reads FYNNEI. The germline V and J ends were trimmed by 4 bases and 4 bases, with 14 bases remaining between them. The CDR3 extends over 15 amino acids. The CDR3 nucleotides are TGTGCCAGCAGTGGACAGGTGGGGAAATACAATGAGCAGTTCTTC. Protein: CASSGQVGKYNEQFF.

The CDR3 nucleotides are TGTGCCAGCTATATCTATGCGGGGGAGACCCAGTACTTC. Amino acid sequence: CASYIYAGETQYF. The rearrangement joins TRBV2 to TRBJ2-5; tentatively, D is TRBD2 (6 bases). Germline loops: CDR1 SNHLY, CDR2 FYNNEI. The CDR3 is 13 amino acids. The germline V and J ends were trimmed by 8 bases and 5 bases, with 15 bases remaining between them.

The genes are TRBV7-7 and TRBJ2-2; tentative D call: TRBD2 (5 bases). The V gene lost 5 bases and the J gene lost 7 bases, with 11 bases spanning the gap. The CDR3 is 13 amino acids. Germline CDR1 reads SSHAT; CDR2 reads FNYEAQ (reference sequence). In DNA, the CDR3 is TGTGCCAGCAGCCCCAACCGGGACGGGGAGCTGTTTTTT. As protein: CASSPNRDGELFF.

The chain links TRBV6-1 to TRBJ1-2; TRBD1 agrees at 7 bases. The length of the CDR3 is 13 residues. Germline CDR1 is MNHNS and CDR2 is SASEGT. V shed 4 bases and J 10 bases; nucleotides not matched to a gene: 9. The CDR3 here is CASSADRETSYTF. CDR3 nucleotide sequence: TGTGCCAGCAGTGCCGACAGGGAGACCTCCTACACCTTC.

The chain couples TRBV15 to TRBJ2-5; D is perhaps TRBD1 (6 bases). V was trimmed by 5 bases and J by 4 bases, leaving 14 bases between them. This CDR3 is 14 amino acids long. Germline lookup yields CDR1 LNHNV and CDR2 YYDKDF (reference sequence). CDR3 loop: CATSAQGPGETQYF. The CDR3 DNA follows: TGTGCCACCAGCGCCCAGGGGCCAGGAGAGACCCAGTACTTC.

The rearrangement uses TRBV2 and TRBJ1-4; tentatively, D is TRBD1 (6 bases). V lost 8 bases and J lost 6, with 19 bases in between. There are 15 residues in the CDR3. The V gene's germline CDR1 is SNHLY and CDR2 FYNNEI. The DNA for the CDR3 is TGTGCCAGCGGGGGCCGCTCGGGGGGTGATGAAAAACTGTTTTTT. Amino acid sequence: CASGGRSGGDEKLFF.

This chain uses TRBV6-6 with TRBJ1-6, with 8 bases fitting TRBD1. The J segment lost 8 bases and the V segment lost 4 bases, leaving 4 bases of the junction unmatched. CDR3 length: 14 residues. Germline V CDR1 and CDR2: MNHNY, SVGAGI (reference sequence). CDR3 protein: CASSSTGVYSPLHF. The CDR3 bases are TGTGCCAGCAGTTCGACAGGGGTCTATTCACCCCTCCACTTT.

CDR3 region: CASSLRRGGQGAYEQYF. Written as DNA, the CDR3 is TGTGCCAGCAGCTTGCGCCGGGGGGGCCAGGGGGCGTACGAGCAGTACTTC. V and J are TRBV5-6 and TRBJ2-7; D might be TRBD1 or TRBD2, each matching 8 bases. V lost 1 base and J 4 bases, leaving 21 bases between the germline ends. This CDR3 has 17 amino acids. The germline CDR1 and CDR2 sequences are SGHDT and YYEEEE.